These T cell receptor beta chains were read from a single sample in a study of cytomegalovirus exposure and HLA in healthy donors. This table comes from immunoSEQ multiplex PCR, and its TCRdb copy is limited to in-frame clones, with some not included. Altogether 180,000 or so clones are present, roughly four fifths being singletons, with the ten largest covering 2.9%. The specimen was PBMCs. All receptors derive from a male donor in good health and CMV-seronegative. CDR3s include the opening cysteine and the closing phenylalanine or tryptophan. A D gene is named only where the DNA matches it firmly. Only some rows state a clone size, as once, few, many or a class for expanded clones.

D,size,V,J,CDR3,DNA
NA,few,TRBV5-1,TRBJ2-7,CASSSLDSYEQYF,TGCGCCAGCAGCTCACTCGACTCCTACGAGCAGTACTTC
TRBD2,once,TRBV28,TRBJ2-7,CASRGTSGRRLNEQYF,TGTGCCAGCAGGGGGACTAGCGGGAGACGTCTGAACGAGCAGTACTTC
NA,NA,TRBV6-5,TRBJ2-1,CASSGSNEQFF,TGTGCCAGCAGTGGCAGCAATGAGCAGTTCTTC
NA,once,TRBV6-5,TRBJ2-1,CASSLYNEQFF,TGTGCCAGCAGTCTTTACAATGAGCAGTTCTTC
TRBD1,few,TRBV19,TRBJ2-1,CASSKTGTYNEQFF,TGTGCCAGTAGTAAGACAGGGACCTACAATGAGCAGTTCTTC
TRBD2,few,TRBV7-8,TRBJ2-7,CASSFTTSYRYEQYF,TGTGCCAGCAGCTTCACGACTAGCTATAGGTACGAGCAGTACTTC
NA,NA,TRBV19,TRBJ1-2,CASMPGNTNYGYTF,TGTGCCAGTATGCCGGGGAATACTAACTATGGCTACACCTTC
TRBD1,NA,TRBV28,TRBJ2-7,CASKTGTAYEQYF,TGTGCCAGCAAAACCGGGACAGCCTACGAGCAGTACTTC
TRBD1,NA,TRBV30,TRBJ2-7,CAWSVLGRGYYEQYF,TGTGCCTGGAGTGTTCTGGGCAGGGGGTACTACGAGCAGTACTTC
TRBD2,NA,TRBV5-1,TRBJ2-3,CASSLAPLAGDTQYF,TGCGCCAGCAGCTTGGCCCCGCTAGCGGGAGATACGCAGTATTTT
TRBD1,NA,TRBV10-3,TRBJ1-2,CAISESDTGGRNGYTF,TGTGCCATCAGTGAGTCAGACACAGGGGGAAGGAATGGCTACACCTTC
TRBD2,NA,TRBV12-5,TRBJ2-3,CASGPRGSGNTDTQYF,TGTGCTAGTGGGCCCCGGGGTAGCGGGAACACAGATACGCAGTATTTT
TRBD1,NA,TRBV28,TRBJ2-3,CASSTGDGTDTQYF,TGTGCCAGCAGCACAGGGGACGGCACAGATACGCAGTATTTT
NA,NA,TRBV6-5,TRBJ1-1,CASVDGVGTEAFF,TGTGCCAGCGTCGACGGGGTGGGCACTGAAGCTTTCTTT
TRBD2,few,TRBV6-1,TRBJ2-7,CASSEETSGAYEQYF,TGTGCCAGCAGTGAAGAGACTAGCGGGGCCTACGAGCAGTACTTC
TRBD2,NA,TRBV7-3,TRBJ2-1,CASSLTWGGDEQFF,TGTGCCAGCAGCTTAACGTGGGGGGGGGATGAGCAGTTCTTC
NA,NA,TRBV19,TRBJ2-1,CASSTLRWEQFF,TGTGCCAGTAGTACACTTCGTTGGGAGCAGTTCTTC
TRBD1,NA,TRBV10-1,TRBJ1-2,CASGQGSFQGYTF,TGCGCCAGCGGACAGGGTTCGTTTCAAGGCTACACCTTC
TRBD1,NA,TRBV27,TRBJ1-1,CASSLTGGRGTEAFF,TGTGCCAGCAGTTTAACAGGGGGTCGGGGTACTGAAGCTTTCTTT
TRBD1,few,TRBV6-6,TRBJ1-5,CASSRDSYQPQHF,TGTGCCAGCAGCCGGGACAGCTATCAGCCCCAGCATTTT
TRBD1,NA,TRBV7-9,TRBJ2-5,CASSHAMTGDETQYF,TGTGCCAGCAGCCACGCCATGACAGGGGACGAGACCCAGTACTTC
TRBD1,NA,TRBV27,TRBJ1-1,CASYPGQDFTEAFF,TGTGCCAGTTATCCGGGACAGGATTTCACTGAAGCTTTCTTT
NA,NA,TRBV6-6,TRBJ2-7,CASSLRQVSYEQYF,TGTGCCAGCAGTTTACGACAGGTGTCCTACGAGCAGTACTTC
TRBD2,NA,TRBV10-3,TRBJ2-7,CAGGTNYEQYF,TGTGCCGGCGGGACTAACTACGAGCAGTACTTC
TRBD1,NA,TRBV6-1,TRBJ1-6,CASTRQGQTPLHF,TGTGCCAGCACCCGACAGGGTCAGACACCCCTCCACTTT
NA,once,TRBV6-6,TRBJ2-7,CASSRGQTYEQYF,TGTGCCAGCAGCCGCGGGCAGACCTACGAGCAGTACTTC
NA,few,TRBV28,TRBJ2-4,CASSSGPQSIQYF,TGTGCCAGCAGCTCGGGTCCCCAAAGCATTCAGTACTTC
TRBD2,NA,TRBV28,TRBJ2-3,CASSFKASGGSTDTQYF,TGTGCCAGCAGTTTTAAGGCTAGCGGGGGTAGCACAGATACGCAGTATTTT
TRBD1,once,TRBV27,TRBJ2-1,CASRIRQGANEQFF,TGTGCCAGCAGGATCCGACAGGGGGCGAATGAGCAGTTCTTC
NA,few,TRBV28,TRBJ1-5,CASSPPDSRSQPQHF,TGTGCCAGCAGTCCTCCGGATTCGAGGTCCCAGCCCCAGCATTTT
TRBD2,NA,TRBV6-5,TRBJ2-5,CASSTGLAGEQYF,TGTGCCAGCAGTACGGGACTAGCGGGGGAGCAGTACTTC
TRBD1,once,TRBV11-3,TRBJ1-1,CASSPGTANTEAFF,TGTGCCAGCAGCCCTGGGACAGCCAACACTGAAGCTTTCTTT
TRBD2,NA,TRBV2,TRBJ2-4,CASLALAGGPLAKNIQYF,TGTGCCAGCCTCGCTCTAGCGGGGGGGCCACTAGCCAAAAACATTCAGTACTTC
TRBD1,NA,TRBV5-1,TRBJ2-3,CASTQTGTGGGDTQYF,TGCGCCAGCACTCAAACCGGGACAGGGGGCGGGGATACGCAGTATTTT
TRBD1,NA,TRBV6-5,TRBJ1-5,CASSRDSFNQPQHF,TGTGCCAGCAGCCGGGACAGCTTTAATCAGCCCCAGCATTTT
NA,NA,TRBV7-3,TRBJ2-2,CASSPNTGELFF,TGTGCCAGCAGCCCTAACACCGGGGAGCTGTTTTTT
TRBD2,NA,TRBV12-5,TRBJ2-1,CASGMARTSGTEQFF,TGTGCTAGTGGGATGGCCCGGACTAGCGGGACCGAGCAGTTCTTC
TRBD1,NA,TRBV30,TRBJ1-2,CACGASQYRGANYGYTF,TGTGCCTGCGGGGCGTCACAGTACAGGGGAGCTAACTATGGCTACACCTTC